This paragraph covers one T cell receptor (beta chain) sequence. Antigen: not known. This record comes from a study of graft-versus-host responses after intestinal transplantation. Whole-study context: Every one of the recipients received anti-thymocyte globulin induction and afterwards took tacrolimus and steroids for about 3 years.

Findings and caveats of the study: Subjects displaying graft-donor T cell macrochimerism possessed elevated graft-versus-host to host-versus-graft clonal ratios inside allografts.

Germline-derived CDR1 and CDR2 are SNHLY and FYNNEI. With 0 bases clipped from V and 11 bases from J, the junction kept 8 bases outside the gene matches. The CDR3 is made up of 14 amino acids. Libraries were prepared by immunoSEQ multiplex PCR; TCRdb keeps only in-frame clonotypes and omits some of them. The sample records some 79,000 clones, less than 90% being singletons. The receptor's source is a human donor who received an intestinal transplant. Here the sequenced sample was unstimulated CD4+ T cells sorted from spleen or lymph node cells, taken before intestinal transplant. The V and J genes are TRBV2 and TRBJ2-5; the match to TRBD2 covers 8 bases. Here the CDR3 reads CASSEAIAGLGQYF. DNA of the CDR3: TGTGCCAGCAGTGAAGCAATAGCGGGACTTGGGCAGTACTTC.